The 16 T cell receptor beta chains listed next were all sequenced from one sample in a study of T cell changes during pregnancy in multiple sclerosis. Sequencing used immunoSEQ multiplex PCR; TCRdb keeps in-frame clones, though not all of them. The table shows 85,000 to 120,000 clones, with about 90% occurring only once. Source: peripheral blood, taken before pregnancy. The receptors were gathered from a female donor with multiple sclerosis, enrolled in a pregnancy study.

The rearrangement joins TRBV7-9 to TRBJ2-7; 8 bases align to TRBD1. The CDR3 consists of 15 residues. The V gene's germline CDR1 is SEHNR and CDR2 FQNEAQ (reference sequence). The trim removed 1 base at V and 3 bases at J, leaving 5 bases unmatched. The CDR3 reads CASSLVGDRHYEQYF. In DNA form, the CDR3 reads TGTGCCAGCAGCTTAGTAGGGGACAGGCACTACGAGCAGTACTTC. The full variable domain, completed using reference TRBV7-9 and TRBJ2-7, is DTGVSQNPRHKITKRGQNVTFRCDPISEHNRLYWYRQTLGQGPEFLTYFQNEAQLEKSRLLSDRFSAERPKGSFSTLEIQRTEQGDSAMYLCASSLVGDRHYEQYFGPGTRLTVT.

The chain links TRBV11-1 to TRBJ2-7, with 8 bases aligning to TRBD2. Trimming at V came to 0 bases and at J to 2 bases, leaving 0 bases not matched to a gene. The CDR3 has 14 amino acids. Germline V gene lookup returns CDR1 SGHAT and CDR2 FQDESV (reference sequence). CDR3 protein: CASSLASGAYEQYF. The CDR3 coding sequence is TGTGCCAGCAGCTTAGCTAGCGGGGCCTACGAGCAGTACTTC.

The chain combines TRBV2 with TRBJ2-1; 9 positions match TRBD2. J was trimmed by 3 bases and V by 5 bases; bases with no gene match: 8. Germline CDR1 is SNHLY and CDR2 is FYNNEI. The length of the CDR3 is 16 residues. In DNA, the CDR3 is TGTGCCAGCAGTACCCCCCGCGGGGGGGGCTACAATGAGCAGTTCTTC. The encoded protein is CASSTPRGGGYNEQFF.

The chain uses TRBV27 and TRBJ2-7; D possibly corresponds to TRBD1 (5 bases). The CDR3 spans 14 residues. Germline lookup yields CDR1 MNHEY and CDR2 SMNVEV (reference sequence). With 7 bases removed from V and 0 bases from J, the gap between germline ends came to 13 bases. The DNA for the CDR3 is TGTGCCAGCAAGGCGGACACCAGCTCCTACGAGCAGTACTTC. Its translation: CASKADTSSYEQYF.

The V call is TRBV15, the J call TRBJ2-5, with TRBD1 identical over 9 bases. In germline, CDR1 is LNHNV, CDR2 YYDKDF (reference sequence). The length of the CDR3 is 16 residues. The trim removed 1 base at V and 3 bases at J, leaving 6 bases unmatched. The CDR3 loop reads CATSRGGDRDKETQYF. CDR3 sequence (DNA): TGTGCCACCAGCAGAGGGGGGGACAGGGATAAAGAGACCCAGTACTTC. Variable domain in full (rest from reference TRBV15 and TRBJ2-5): DAMVIQNPRYQVTQFGKPVTLSCSQTLNHNVMYWYQQKSSQAPKLLFHYYDKDFNNEADTPDNFQSRRPNTSFCFLDIRSPGLGDTAMYLCATSRGGDRDKETQYFGPGTRLLVL.

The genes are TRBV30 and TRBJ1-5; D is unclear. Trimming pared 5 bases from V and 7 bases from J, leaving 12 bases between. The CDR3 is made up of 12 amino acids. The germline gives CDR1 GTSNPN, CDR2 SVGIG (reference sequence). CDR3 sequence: CAWGLPAQPQHF. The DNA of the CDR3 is TGTGCCTGGGGGCTTCCTGCACAGCCCCAGCATTTT.

The CDR3 spells CASSQEERVNEQFF. The CDR3, as DNA: TGTGCCAGCAGCCAAGAAGAAAGAGTCAATGAGCAGTTCTTC. The J gene is TRBJ2-1, the V gene TRBV4-2; the D is unclear. The CDR3 runs 14 residues. CDR1 LGHNA and CDR2 YNFKEQ come from the germline V gene. V was cut by 0 bases and J by 6 bases, with 9 bases left in between.

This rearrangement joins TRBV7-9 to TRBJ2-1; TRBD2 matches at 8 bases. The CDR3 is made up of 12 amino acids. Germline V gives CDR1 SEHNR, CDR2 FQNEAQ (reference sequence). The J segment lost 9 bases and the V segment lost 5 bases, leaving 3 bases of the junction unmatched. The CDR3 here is CASSQTSGEQFF. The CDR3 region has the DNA TGTGCCAGCAGCCAAACTAGCGGTGAGCAGTTCTTC.

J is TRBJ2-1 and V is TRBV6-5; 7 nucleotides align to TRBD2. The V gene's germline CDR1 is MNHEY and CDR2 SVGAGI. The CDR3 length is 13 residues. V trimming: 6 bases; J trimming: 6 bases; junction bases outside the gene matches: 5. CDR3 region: CASRGAGLNEQFF. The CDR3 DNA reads TGTGCCAGCAGGGGAGCGGGGCTCAATGAGCAGTTCTTC.

For the CDR3, the DNA is TGTGCCAGCAGTTTTAATAGCAATCAGCCCCAGCATTTT. Its protein product is CASSFNSNQPQHF. The chain combines TRBV27 with TRBJ1-5, with D unresolved. This CDR3 contains 13 residues. The germline CDR1 and CDR2 sequences are MNHEY and SMNVEV (reference sequence). Trimming removed 3 bases from V and 0 bases from J, with 3 bases in between.

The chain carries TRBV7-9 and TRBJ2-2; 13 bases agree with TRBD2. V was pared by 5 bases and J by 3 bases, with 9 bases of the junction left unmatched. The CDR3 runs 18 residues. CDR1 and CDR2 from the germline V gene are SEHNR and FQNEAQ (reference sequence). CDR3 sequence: CASSGRTSGRADTGELFF. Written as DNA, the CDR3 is TGTGCCAGCAGCGGACGAACTAGCGGGAGGGCCGACACCGGGGAGCTGTTTTTT.

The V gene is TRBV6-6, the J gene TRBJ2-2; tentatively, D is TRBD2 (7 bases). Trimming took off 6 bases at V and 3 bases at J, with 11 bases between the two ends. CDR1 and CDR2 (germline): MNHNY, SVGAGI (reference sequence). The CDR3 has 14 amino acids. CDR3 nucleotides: TGTGCCAGCAGGGGGGGGGCGGACACCGGGGAGCTGTTTTTT. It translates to CASRGGADTGELFF.

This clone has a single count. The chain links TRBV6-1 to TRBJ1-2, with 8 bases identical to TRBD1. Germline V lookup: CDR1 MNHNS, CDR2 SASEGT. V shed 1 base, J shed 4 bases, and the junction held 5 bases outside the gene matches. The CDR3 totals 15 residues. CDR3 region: CASSEVSGGSYGYTF. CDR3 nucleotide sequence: TGTGCCAGCAGTGAAGTATCAGGGGGCAGCTATGGCTACACCTTC.

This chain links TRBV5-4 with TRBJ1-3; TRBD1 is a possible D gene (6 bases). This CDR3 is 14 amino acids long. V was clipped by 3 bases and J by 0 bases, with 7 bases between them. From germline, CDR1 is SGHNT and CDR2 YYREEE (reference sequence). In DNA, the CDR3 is TGTGCCAGCAGCTCGGACAGCTCTGGAAACACCATATATTTT. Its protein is CASSSDSSGNTIYF.

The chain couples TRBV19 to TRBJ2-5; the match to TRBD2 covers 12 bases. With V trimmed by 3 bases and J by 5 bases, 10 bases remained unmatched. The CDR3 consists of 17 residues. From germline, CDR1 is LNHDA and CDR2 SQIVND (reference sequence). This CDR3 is CASSILLAGGRVETQYF. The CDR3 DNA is TGTGCCAGTAGTATCTTACTAGCGGGGGGCCGAGTGGAGACCCAGTACTTC.

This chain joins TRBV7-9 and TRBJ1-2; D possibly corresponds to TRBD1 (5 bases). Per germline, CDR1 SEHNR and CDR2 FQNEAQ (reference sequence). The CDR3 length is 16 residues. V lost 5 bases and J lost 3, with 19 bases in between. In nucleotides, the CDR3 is TGTGCCAGCAGCCGCTCGACAGCGATTAGTTACTATGGCTACACCTTC. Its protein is CASSRSTAISYYGYTF.